These T cell receptor beta chains were read from a single sample in a study of shared T cell receptors in the human thymus. Profiled with immunoSEQ multiplex PCR; TCRdb holds only in-frame clones, not every one. The sample holds roughly 700,000 clones; over 75% are singletons and the top ten take 0.0095% to 0.011%. These data were also reused for a study on human thymus T cells.

The sequenced material came from thymocytes. The receptors stem from a boy younger than two with a congenital heart defect. The CDR3 runs from the conserved cysteine through the conserved F or W. D genes are given only for firm matches. Part of the rows lack a size; the others show once, few, many or a class for expanded clones.

V	size	J	D	CDR3	DNA
TRBV11-2	NA	TRBJ1-2	TRBD1	CATQTGPGYGYTF	TGTGCCACCCAGACAGGGCCGGGCTATGGCTACACCTTC
TRBV27	NA	TRBJ2-1	TRBD2	CASSGLADVYNEQFF	TGTGCCAGCTCTGGACTAGCGGACGTCTACAATGAGCAGTTCTTC
TRBV18	NA	TRBJ1-4	NA	CASSPPLGTKNEKLFF	TGTGCCAGCTCACCACCCCTCGGGACAAAGAATGAAAAACTGTTTTTT
TRBV29-1	NA	TRBJ1-1	NA	CSVARGRMNTEAFF	TGCAGCGTTGCCAGGGGACGAATGAACACTGAAGCTTTCTTT
TRBV30	NA	TRBJ1-2	NA	CAWTGGYGYTF	TGTGCCTGGACGGGGGGCTATGGCTACACCTTC
TRBV12-2	NA	TRBJ1-2	NA	CASRLAGGLDYGYTF	TGTGCAAGTCGCTTAGCAGGGGGCTTAGACTATGGCTACACCTTC
TRBV29-1	NA	TRBJ2-4	NA	CSVETRESKNIQYF	TGCAGCGTAGAAACTCGGGAATCCAAAAACATTCAGTACTTC
TRBV9	NA	TRBJ2-7	TRBD2	CASSVDSGLAETYEQYF	TGTGCCAGCAGCGTCGACTCCGGACTAGCGGAGACCTACGAGCAGTACTTC
TRBV19	NA	TRBJ1-1	TRBD1	CASTTRGRGLTTEAFF	TGTGCCAGTACCACTAGGGGCAGGGGGTTGACCACTGAAGCTTTCTTT
TRBV4-2	NA	TRBJ1-4	NA	CASSPTGPTNEKLFF	TGTGCCAGCAGCCCCACAGGCCCAACTAATGAAAAACTGTTTTTT
TRBV29-1	NA	TRBJ2-5	NA	CSVGRVQETQYF	TGCAGCGTTGGGCGGGTACAAGAGACCCAGTACTTC
TRBV15	NA	TRBJ2-5	TRBD2	CATSRVGGAMEETQYF	TGTGCCACCAGCAGAGTCGGGGGGGCGATGGAAGAGACCCAGTACTTC
TRBV27	NA	TRBJ2-1	TRBD1	CASSQLSQGANEQFF	TGTGCCAGCAGCCAACTATCACAGGGGGCAAATGAGCAGTTCTTC
TRBV9	NA	TRBJ1-2	NA	CASSVGPLRGHHAYGYTF	TGTGCCAGCAGCGTAGGGCCTCTGAGGGGACACCACGCCTATGGCTACACCTTC
TRBV6-5	NA	TRBJ1-2	NA	CASSYSPVYGYTF	TGTGCCAGCAGTTACTCGCCGGTCTATGGCTACACCTTC
TRBV29-1	NA	TRBJ2-3	TRBD2	CSVAQQGGLAGGPSTDTQYF	TGCAGCGTTGCGCAGCAAGGGGGACTAGCGGGAGGCCCTAGCACAGATACGCAGTATTTT
TRBV27	NA	TRBJ2-7	TRBD2	CASRTSRTYEQYF	TGTGCCAGCAGGACTAGCAGGACCTACGAGCAGTACTTC
TRBV28	NA	TRBJ1-5	TRBD1	CASSFPDRIGQPQHF	TGTGCCAGCAGTTTCCCGGACAGGATCGGACAGCCCCAGCATTTT
TRBV6-5	once	TRBJ1-1	NA	CASSSNTEAFF	TGTGCCAGCAGTTCAAACACTGAAGCTTTCTTT
TRBV7-6	NA	TRBJ1-4	NA	CASSTDGRRVNEKLFF	TGTGCCAGCAGCACCGATGGGAGGCGCGTTAATGAAAAACTGTTTTTT
TRBV5-6	NA	TRBJ2-3	TRBD2	CASSSGTSGDSTDTQYF	TGTGCCAGCAGCTCTGGGACTAGCGGGGACAGCACAGATACGCAGTATTTT
TRBV7-9	NA	TRBJ2-1	TRBD2	CASSLVGLAGANEQFF	TGTGCCAGCAGCTTAGTCGGCCTAGCGGGAGCCAATGAGCAGTTCTTC
TRBV27	NA	TRBJ1-1	TRBD1	CASSLSGDRAAFF	TGTGCCAGCAGTTTATCGGGGGACAGGGCGGCTTTCTTT
TRBV7-2	once	TRBJ2-7	NA	CASPPPGVTIYEQYF	TGTGCCAGCCCGCCTCCCGGGGTGACAATCTACGAGCAGTACTTC
TRBV27	NA	TRBJ2-5	TRBD1	CASSPDRVGETQYF	TGTGCCAGCAGTCCAGACAGGGTGGGAGAGACCCAGTACTTC
TRBV7-7	NA	TRBJ1-3	TRBD1	CASSLDSRGDNTIYF	TGTGCCAGCAGCTTAGATAGCAGGGGGGACAACACCATATATTTT
TRBV19	NA	TRBJ2-7	TRBD2	CATGEAVGLAVYEQYF	TGTGCCACAGGGGAGGCTGTCGGACTAGCGGTCTACGAGCAGTACTTC
TRBV7-9	once	TRBJ1-3	NA	CASSLGRVEGLPGNTIYF	TGTGCCAGCAGCTTAGGGCGGGTTGAGGGATTACCTGGAAACACCATATATTTT
TRBV5-1	NA	TRBJ2-3	NA	CASSLRLRGMGTDTQYF	TGCGCCAGCAGCTTGCGCTTGCGCGGGATGGGCACAGATACGCAGTATTTT
TRBV10-3	NA	TRBJ2-7	TRBD2	CAISETRSGRARYEQYF	TGTGCCATCAGTGAGACCCGTAGCGGGAGGGCCAGGTACGAGCAGTACTTC
TRBV7-2	NA	TRBJ2-1	TRBD2	CASSFPLGLAGKNEQFF	TGTGCCAGCAGCTTCCCGTTAGGGCTAGCGGGAAAGAATGAGCAGTTCTTC